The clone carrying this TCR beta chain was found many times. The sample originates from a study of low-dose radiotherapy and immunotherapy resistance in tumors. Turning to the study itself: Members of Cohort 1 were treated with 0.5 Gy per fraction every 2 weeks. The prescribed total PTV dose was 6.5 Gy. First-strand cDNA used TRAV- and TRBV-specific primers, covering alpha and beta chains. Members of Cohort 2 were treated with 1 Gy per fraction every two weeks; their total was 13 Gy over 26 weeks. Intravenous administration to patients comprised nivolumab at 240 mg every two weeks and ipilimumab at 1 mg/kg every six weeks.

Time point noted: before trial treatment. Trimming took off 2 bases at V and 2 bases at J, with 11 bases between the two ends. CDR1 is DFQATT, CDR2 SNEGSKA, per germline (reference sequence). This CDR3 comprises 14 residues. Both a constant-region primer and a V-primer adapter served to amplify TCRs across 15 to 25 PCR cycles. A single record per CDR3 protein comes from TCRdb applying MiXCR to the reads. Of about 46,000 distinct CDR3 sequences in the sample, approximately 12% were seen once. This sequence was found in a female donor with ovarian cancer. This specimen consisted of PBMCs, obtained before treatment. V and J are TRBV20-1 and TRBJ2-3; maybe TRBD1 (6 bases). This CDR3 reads CSARPQGPTDTQYF. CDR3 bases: TGCAGTGCTAGACCCCAGGGGCCCACAGATACGCAGTATTTT.